The clone carrying this T cell receptor (beta chain) was seen repeatedly, ten times or more. These data are taken from a study of T-cell reconstitution after alpha-beta-depleted transplantation in children. The germline V and J ends were trimmed by 4 bases and 5 bases, with 6 bases remaining between them. Germline CDR1 and CDR2: MGHRA and YSYEKL. CDR3 size: 12 residues. Unique molecular identifiers were built into the TCRbeta library. TCRdb fed the PCR reads into MiXCR, producing one record per CDR3 protein. Among 65,000 to 90,000 distinct CDR3 sequences listed, 9.5% to 13% were seen once. The chain is built from TRBV4-1 and TRBJ2-1; D is uncertain. The source of this sequence is a boy aged 10-17 years with acute myeloid leukemia, due to receive a stem cell transplant. The sample consisted of PBMCs, taken before TCRalphabeta/CD19-depleted stem cell transplant. The CDR3 sequence: CASSLRNNEQFF. The CDR3 DNA reads TGCGCCAGCAGCCTCCGGAACAATGAGCAGTTCTTC.